This TCR beta chain was sequenced during a study of glioma-infiltrating T cells. Broader study findings: Tissue-blood divergence was below expectation in non-neoplastic patients, above in gliomas.

Using RNA template, CDR3s of TCR alpha and beta were amplified with iRepertoire arm-PCR. TCRdb ran MiXCR on the multiplex PCR reads and lists one entry per CDR3 protein. The repertoire holds roughly 120,000 distinct CDR3 sequences, with 25% to 30% as singletons. This CDR3 is 11 amino acids long. Trimming shortened V by 2 bases and J by 10 bases, and 10 bases separated the two germline ends. Germline lookup yields CDR1 SGHRS and CDR2 YFSETQ. This clonotype was picked up many times. The antigen remains unidentified. The sequenced sample consisted of glioma tissue, nonneoplastic brain tissue, or PBMCs (not recorded which). The chain is built from TRBV5-1 and TRBJ2-7, with D possibly being TRBD1 or TRBD2 (5 bases each). The receptor was isolated from a human donor with low-grade glioma or glioblastoma, undergoing nonglioma brain surgery, or in good health (not recorded which). The CDR3 bases are TGCGCCAGCAGCTTTGGGACCTTCCAGTACTTC. This sequence encodes CASSFGTFQYF.